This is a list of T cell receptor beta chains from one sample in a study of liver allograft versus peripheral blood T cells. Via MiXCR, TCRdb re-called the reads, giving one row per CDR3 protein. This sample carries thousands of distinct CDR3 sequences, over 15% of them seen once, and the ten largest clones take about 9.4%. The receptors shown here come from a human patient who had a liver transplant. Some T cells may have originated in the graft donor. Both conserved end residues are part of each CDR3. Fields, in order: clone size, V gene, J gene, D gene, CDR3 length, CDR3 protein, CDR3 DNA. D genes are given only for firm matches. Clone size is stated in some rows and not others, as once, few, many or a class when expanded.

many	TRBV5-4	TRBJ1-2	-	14	CASNRFGWDQGHTF	TGTGCCAGCAACCGATTCGGGTGGGATCAGGGGCACACCTTC
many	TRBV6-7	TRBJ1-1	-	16	CASSYGKGHETIEAFF	TGTGCCAGCAGTTACGGGAAGGGACACGAGACGATTGAAGCTTTCTTT
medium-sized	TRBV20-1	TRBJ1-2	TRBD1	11	CSATQGAGYTF	TGCAGTGCTACTCAGGGGGCAGGCTACACCTTC
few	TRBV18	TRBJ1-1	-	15	CASSPGEGLNTEAFF	TGTGCCAGCTCACCTGGGGAGGGACTGAACACTGAAGCTTTCTTT
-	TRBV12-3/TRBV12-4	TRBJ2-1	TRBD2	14	CASSPRLATYEQFF	TGTGCCAGCAGCCCAAGACTAGCCACATATGAGCAGTTCTTC
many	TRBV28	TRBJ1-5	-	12	CASSFANQPQHF	TGTGCCAGCAGTTTCGCCAATCAGCCCCAGCATTTT
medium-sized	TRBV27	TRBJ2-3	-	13	CASSLGTTHTQYF	TGTGCCAGCAGTTTAGGGACGACTCATACGCAGTATTTT
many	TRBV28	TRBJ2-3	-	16	CASSLSGTLSTDTQYF	TGTGCCAGCAGTTTATCCGGGACACTAAGCACAGATACGCAGTATTTT
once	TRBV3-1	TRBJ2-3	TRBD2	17	CASSQGAGRGGWDTQYF	TGTGCCAGCAGCCAGGGAGCAGGGCGGGGGGGTTGGGATACGCAGTATTTT
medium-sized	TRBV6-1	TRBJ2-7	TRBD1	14	CASMWGQGAYEQYF	TGTGCCAGCATGTGGGGACAGGGGGCCTACGAGCAGTACTTC
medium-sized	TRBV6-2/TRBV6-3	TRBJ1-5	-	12	CASTEPGQPQHF	TGTGCCAGCACCGAGCCGGGACAGCCCCAGCATTTT
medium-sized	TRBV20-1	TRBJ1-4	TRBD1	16	CSASRIDRGLGEKLFF	TGCAGTGCTAGCCGGATCGACAGGGGGTTAGGAGAAAAACTGTTTTTT
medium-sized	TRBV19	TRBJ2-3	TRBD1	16	CASSIVAGGNLDTQYF	TGTGCCAGTAGTATAGTTGCAGGGGGCAATTTAGATACGCAGTATTTT
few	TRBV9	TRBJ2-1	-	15	CASSVERAGYNEQFF	TGTGCCAGCAGCGTAGAGCGGGCCGGCTACAATGAGCAGTTCTTC
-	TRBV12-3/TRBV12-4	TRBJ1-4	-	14	CASTARGSREKLFF	TGTGCCAGCACCGCTCGGGGCTCGCGTGAAAAACTGTTTTTT
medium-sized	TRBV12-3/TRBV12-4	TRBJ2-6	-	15	CASRFGTSGANVLTF	TGTGCCAGCAGATTCGGGACCTCTGGGGCCAACGTCCTGACTTTC
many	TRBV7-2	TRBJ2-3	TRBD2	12	CASPGRADTQYF	TGTGCCAGCCCGGGGAGGGCAGATACGCAGTATTTT
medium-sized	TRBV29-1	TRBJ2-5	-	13	CSVDRGGSETQYF	TGCAGCGTTGACAGGGGGGGATCTGAGACCCAGTACTTC
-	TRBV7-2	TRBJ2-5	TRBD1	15	CASSPGDSLQETQYF	TGTGCCAGCAGCCCTGGGGACAGCCTCCAAGAGACCCAGTACTTC
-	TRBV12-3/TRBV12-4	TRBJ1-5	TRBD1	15	CASSFGDRGRQPQHF	TGTGCCAGCAGTTTCGGCGACAGGGGAAGGCAGCCCCAGCATTTT
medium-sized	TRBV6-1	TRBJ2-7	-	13	CASRSGTSYEQYF	TGTGCCAGCAGATCAGGGACAAGTTACGAGCAGTACTTC
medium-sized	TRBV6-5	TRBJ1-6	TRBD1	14	CASSPGQGVSPLHF	TGTGCCAGCAGCCCGGGACAGGGAGTATCACCCCTCCACTTT
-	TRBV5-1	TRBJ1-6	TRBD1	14	CASSLGQIYSPLHF	TGCGCCAGCAGCCTGGGACAGATCTATTCACCCCTCCACTTT
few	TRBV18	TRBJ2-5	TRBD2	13	CASSPSSGETQYF	TGTGCCAGCTCACCGTCTAGCGGAGAGACCCAGTACTTC
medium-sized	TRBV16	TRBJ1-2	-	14	CASSRERANYGYTF	TGTGCCAGCAGCCGAGAGCGAGCTAACTATGGCTACACCTTC
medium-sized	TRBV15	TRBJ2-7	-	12	CATSRDSYEQYF	TGTGCCACCAGCAGGGATTCCTACGAGCAGTACTTC
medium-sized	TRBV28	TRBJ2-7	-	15	CASSYLVPTTYEQYF	TGTGCCAGCAGCTATCTCGTCCCGACTACCTACGAGCAGTACTTC
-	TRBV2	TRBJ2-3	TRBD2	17	CASRTGTSGGNTDTQYF	TGTGCCAGCAGAACCGGGACTAGCGGGGGAAACACAGATACGCAGTATTTT
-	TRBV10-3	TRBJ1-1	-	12	CAISEEGSAAFF	TGTGCCATCAGTGAGGAGGGCAGTGCGGCTTTCTTT
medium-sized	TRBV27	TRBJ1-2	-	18	CASRPWLVGGGESQGYTF	TGTGCCAGCCGCCCCTGGTTGGTTGGGGGCGGAGAGAGTCAGGGCTACACCTTC
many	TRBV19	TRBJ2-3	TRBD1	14	CASSIGQGVDTQYF	TGTGCCAGTAGTATCGGACAGGGGGTGGATACGCAGTATTTT
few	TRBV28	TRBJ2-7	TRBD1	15	CASSLRDRASYEQYF	TGTGCCAGCAGTCTAAGGGACAGGGCCTCCTACGAGCAGTACTTC